The present entry profiles one T cell receptor (beta chain) with its context. Germline V gene data show CDR1 as SGHTA and CDR2 as FQGTGA. The CDR3 has 15 amino acids. Trimming left V 1 base short and J 9 bases short, with 17 bases between. This record belongs to a study of blood T cell repertoires in COVID-19. As for the study in general: Italy, Spain and the United States were the sources of the convalescent and acute COVID-19 samples. In each case, the material was cDNA or gDNA derived from T cells, B-cell-depleted T cells, or PBMCs.

Original data processing: Cell counts per sample came from amplifying reference gene primers. The table came from immunoSEQ multiplex PCR; TCRdb's copy has only in-frame clones and leaves some out. Clone size and the V and J calls come from that table; the DNA yielded D and trimming. Of more than 85,000 clones listed, 70% to 85% are singletons. The TCR sequence derives from a man between 65 and 80 years old with acute or convalescent COVID-19. The V gene is TRBV7-3, the J gene TRBJ2-3, with a weak D call TRBD2 (6 bases). Sequencing input: peripheral blood. For the CDR3, the DNA is TGTGCCAGCAGCTTAATGGCAGGGAGGTTAGGAACGCAGTATTTT. Its translation: CASSLMAGRLGTQYF.